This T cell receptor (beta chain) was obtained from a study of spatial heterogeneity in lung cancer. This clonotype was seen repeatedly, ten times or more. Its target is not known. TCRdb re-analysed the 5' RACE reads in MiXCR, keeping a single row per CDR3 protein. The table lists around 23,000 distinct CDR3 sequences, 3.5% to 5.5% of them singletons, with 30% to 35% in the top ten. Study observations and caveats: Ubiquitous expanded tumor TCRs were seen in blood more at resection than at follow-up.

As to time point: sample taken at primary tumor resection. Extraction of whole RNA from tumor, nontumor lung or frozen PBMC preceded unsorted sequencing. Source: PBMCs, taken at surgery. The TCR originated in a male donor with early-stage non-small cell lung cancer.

CDR3 protein: CASSTRPGWAPGTRTTDTQYF. The CDR3 nucleotides are TGTGCCAGTAGTACACGTCCCGGATGGGCCCCCGGGACTCGGACGACAGATACGCAGTATTTT. This sequence joins TRBV19 and TRBJ2-3; D perhaps matches TRBD2 (6 bases). V lost 4 bases to trimming and J lost 3 bases, with 32 bases between them. The CDR3 loop spans 21 amino acids. Germline CDR1 LNHDA, CDR2 SQIVND (reference sequence).